The 27 T cell receptor beta chains listed next were all sequenced from one sample in a study of Ad26.COV2.S vaccination and SARS-CoV-2 variants. TCRdb's copy holds only in-frame clones and misses some; the assay was immunoSEQ multiplex PCR. Altogether hundreds of thousands of clones are present, about 93% being singletons, with the ten largest covering 10% to 15%. The sample's treatment: around 19 received Ad26.COV2.S at low or high dose, single or two shots; a few received placebo; per-sample allocation not given. It was on day 63 after the first vaccine or placebo injection that samples were taken. Sequencing was performed on peripheral blood, taken in a trial of Ad26.COV2.S vaccine versus placebo. The receptors were gathered from a person aged 18-65 years who received the Ad26.COV2.S COVID-19 vaccine or a placebo.

This rearrangement joins TRBV11-2 to TRBJ2-5; D call uncertain. The V and J ends lost 2 bases and 9 bases respectively, with 13 bases between them. This CDR3 has 13 residues. Looked up from germline, CDR1 is SGHAT and CDR2 is FQNNGV. This CDR3 is CASSLSGEGSQYF. Written as DNA, the CDR3 is TGTGCCAGCAGCTTATCTGGGGAAGGGTCCCAGTACTTC.

The chain uses TRBV5-5 and TRBJ1-1, with unresolved D. The CDR3 sequence is 14 residues long. The germline CDR1 and CDR2 sequences are SGHKS and YYEKEE (reference sequence). Trimming stripped 6 bases from V and 1 base from J, with 13 bases between. CDR3 loop: CASTLVTSNTEAFF. In DNA, the CDR3 is TGTGCCAGCACCCTGGTTACATCGAACACTGAAGCTTTCTTT.

The chain couples TRBV25-1 to TRBJ2-5, with D possibly being TRBD1 (6 bases). Germline lookup yields CDR1 MGHDK and CDR2 SYGVNS. Trimming left V 1 base short and J 4 bases short, with 13 bases between. The CDR3 contains 15 residues. The CDR3 DNA reads TGTGCCAGCAGTGAATGGAGGCCAGGGGCAGAGACCCAGTACTTC. Translating it yields CASSEWRPGAETQYF.

The chain combines TRBV5-1 with TRBJ2-3; tentative D call: TRBD1 (6 bases). The CDR3 has 14 amino acids. V lost 4 bases, J lost 0 bases, and 9 bases lay in between. The germline V gene has CDR1 SGHRS and CDR2 YFSETQ. The CDR3 spells CASSTGTSTDTQYF. For the CDR3, the DNA is TGCGCCAGCAGCACCGGGACAAGCACAGATACGCAGTATTTT. Drawing the rest from reference TRBV5-1 and TRBJ2-3, the complete variable domain is KAGVTQTPRYLIKTRGQQVTLSCSPISGHRSVSWYQQTPGQGLQFLFEYFSETQRNKGNFPGRFSGRQFSNSRSEMNVSTLELGDSALYLCASSTGTSTDTQYFGPGTRLTVL.

The CDR3 spells CASTGVGYEQYF. The CDR3 coding sequence is TGTGCCAGCACAGGGGTCGGGTACGAGCAGTACTTC. This chain uses TRBV2 with TRBJ2-7, with D perhaps matching TRBD1 (6 bases). The CDR3 is 12 amino acids. Deletions cut 7 bases from V and 4 bases from J, with 11 bases between. From germline, CDR1 is SNHLY and CDR2 FYNNEI. The whole variable domain, remainder taken from reference TRBV2 and TRBJ2-7, is EPEVTQTPSHQVTQMGQEVILRCVPISNHLYFYWYRQILGQKVEFLVSFYNNEISEKSEIFDDQFSVERPDGSNFTLKIRSTKLEDSAMYFCASTGVGYEQYFGPGTRLTVT.

About this clone: The sample carries other DNA sequences with the same CDR3. The DNA of the CDR3 is TGTGCCAGCAGCTTAGAAGTCCTGAACACTGAAGCTTTCTTT. It specifies CASSLEVLNTEAFF. This rearrangement joins TRBV7-9 to TRBJ1-1; no definite D call. The length of the CDR3 is 14 residues. V was trimmed by 1 base and J by 0 bases, leaving 6 bases between them. CDR1 and CDR2 (germline): SEHNR, FQNEAQ (reference sequence).

The chain employs TRBV5-4 and TRBJ2-1; 16 bases align to TRBD2. This CDR3 has 18 residues. The V gene's germline CDR1 is SGHNT and CDR2 YYREEE (reference sequence). The J segment lost 0 bases and the V segment lost 4 bases, leaving 4 bases of the junction unmatched. The CDR3 DNA follows: TGTGCCAGCAGCGAGGGACTAGCGGGAGGGGGCTCCTACAATGAGCAGTTCTTC. This gives the protein CASSEGLAGGGSYNEQFF.

This chain uses TRBV6-6 with TRBJ2-2, with D tentatively TRBD2 (6 bases). The CDR3 is 14 residues long. With 5 bases removed from V and 4 bases from J, the gap between germline ends came to 11 bases. Germline CDR1 and CDR2: MNHNY and SVGAGI (reference sequence). The CDR3 nucleotides read TGTGCCAGCAGTACCGGGACTGGCACCGGGGAGCTGTTTTTT. It encodes CASSTGTGTGELFF.

The chain uses TRBV6-6 and TRBJ2-6; tentatively, D is TRBD1 (6 bases). The CDR3 consists of 15 residues. V was pared by 7 bases and J by 1 base, with 11 bases between. Germline V gives CDR1 MNHNY, CDR2 SVGAGI (reference sequence). The CDR3 spells CASKDSFSGANVLTF. For the CDR3, the DNA is TGTGCCAGCAAGGACAGCTTTTCTGGGGCCAACGTCCTGACTTTC.

The chain recombines TRBV10-3 with TRBJ2-1; 12 bases match TRBD2. The CDR3 runs 15 residues. Germline CDR1 ENHRY, CDR2 SYGVKD. Trimming took 5 bases from V and 8 from J; bases not matched to a gene: 7. This CDR3 reads CAISILAGGNDEQFF. The CDR3 DNA sequence: TGTGCCATCAGTATACTAGCGGGAGGAAACGATGAGCAGTTCTTC.

The V gene is TRBV2, the J gene TRBJ2-4; a weak D match, TRBD1 (7 bases). CDR3 length equals 15 residues. CDR1 SNHLY and CDR2 FYNNEI come from the germline V gene. V was trimmed by 6 bases and J by 2 bases, leaving 14 bases between them. CDR3 in amino acids: CASRAAGGTKNIQYF. In nucleotides, the CDR3 is TGTGCCAGCAGAGCAGCAGGGGGGACCAAAAACATTCAGTACTTC.

CDR3 in amino acids: CASSLTSGRTYEQYF. CDR3 nucleotide sequence: TGTGCCAGCAGTTTAACTAGCGGGAGGACCTACGAGCAGTACTTC. The chain links TRBV2 to TRBJ2-7; the match to TRBD2 covers 12 bases. This CDR3 is built from 15 residues. CDR1 SNHLY and CDR2 FYNNEI come from the germline V gene. Germline trimming cut 5 bases from V and 2 bases from J; bases unmatched to any gene: 4.

The rearrangement uses TRBV3-1 (or the pseudogene TRBV3-2) and TRBJ1-1, with D unclear. The CDR3 runs to 13 residues. CDR1 LGHDT and CDR2 YNNKEL come from the germline V gene (reference sequence). V lost 3 bases to trimming and J lost 4 bases, with 9 bases between them. This chain's CDR3 is CASSQGSATEAFF. CDR3 nucleotides: TGTGCCAGCAGCCAGGGCAGCGCCACTGAAGCTTTCTTT.

The V and J genes are TRBV11-2 and TRBJ2-7; 11 bases align to TRBD2. CDR1 and CDR2 (germline): SGHAT, FQNNGV. V was clipped by 1 base and J by 4 bases; unmatched bases: 6. There are 16 residues in the CDR3. CDR3 in amino acids: CASSLGSPSGGYEQYF. Written as DNA, the CDR3 is TGTGCCAGCAGCTTAGGCAGTCCTAGCGGGGGGTACGAGCAGTACTTC.

The V call is TRBV5-8, the J call TRBJ2-3; TRBD2 matches 9 bases. CDR3 size: 16 residues. The trim removed 0 bases at V and 4 bases at J, leaving 6 bases unmatched. CDR1 is SGHTS and CDR2 is YDEGEE in the germline V gene. CDR3 coding DNA: TGTGCCAGCAGCTTGGAGCCTAGCGGGATATCAGATACGCAGTATTTT. Its translation: CASSLEPSGISDTQYF.

This clone has a single count. The genes are TRBV6-5 and TRBJ1-1; possibly TRBD1 for D (5 bases). The CDR3 extends over 15 amino acids. The V and J ends lost 5 bases and 1 base respectively, with 14 bases between them. Germline V CDR1 and CDR2: MNHEY, SVGAGI. CDR3 bases: TGTGCCAGCAGTCCCCGCGGGGCGGCGAACACTGAAGCTTTCTTT. Translated: CASSPRGAANTEAFF.

The J gene is TRBJ2-5, the V gene TRBV18, with D tentatively TRBD1 (6 bases). V was cut by 1 base and J by 1 base, with 7 bases left in between. Germline V gives CDR1 KGHSH, CDR2 LQKENI. The CDR3 runs to 14 residues. CDR3 sequence: CASSPLGAQETQYF. CDR3 nucleotide sequence: TGTGCCAGCTCACCACTGGGGGCCCAAGAGACCCAGTACTTC. The full variable domain, its missing parts supplied by reference TRBV18 and TRBJ2-5, is NAGVMQNPRHLVRRRGQEARLRCSPMKGHSHVYWYRQLPEEGLKFMVYLQKENIIDESGMPKERFSAEFPKEGPSILRIQQVVRGDSAAYFCASSPLGAQETQYFGPGTRLLVL.

This CDR3 is CASSLPVLYEQYF. For the CDR3, the DNA is TGCGCCAGCAGCTTACCGGTTTTATACGAGCAGTACTTC. The genes are TRBV5-1 and TRBJ2-7; D gene uncertain. V was pared by 2 bases and J by 4 bases, with 10 bases between. The CDR3 contains 13 residues. Germline assignment: CDR1 SGHRS and CDR2 YFSETQ. The full variable domain, in which reference TRBV5-1 and TRBJ2-7 provide the parts outside the CDR3, is KAGVTQTPRYLIKTRGQQVTLSCSPISGHRSVSWYQQTPGQGLQFLFEYFSETQRNKGNFPGRFSGRQFSNSRSEMNVSTLELGDSALYLCASSLPVLYEQYFGPGTRLTVT.

This chain uses TRBV7-2 with TRBJ2-1; D is perhaps TRBD2 (5 bases). CDR1 is SGHTA, CDR2 FQGNSA, per germline. The V end was cut by 5 bases, the J end by 9 bases, with 20 bases between. This CDR3 is 15 amino acids long. The DNA of the CDR3 is TGTGCCAGCAGCAAAGAGGCGCTAGCCCCCGGTGAGCAGTTCTTC. As protein: CASSKEALAPGEQFF.

This rearrangement joins TRBV7-2 to TRBJ1-1; weak D call: TRBD1 (6 bases). From germline, CDR1 is SGHTA and CDR2 FQGNSA. The CDR3 is made up of 14 amino acids. With 5 bases removed from V and 1 base from J, the gap between germline ends came to 11 bases. CDR3 residues: CASSPDRANTEAFF. The CDR3 nucleotides are TGTGCCAGCAGCCCGGACAGAGCGAACACTGAAGCTTTCTTT.

CDR3 coding DNA: TGTGCCAGCAGTTCGGAGCGGGGTTTGCACGAGCAGTACTTC. Its translation: CASSSERGLHEQYF. The chain is built from TRBV27 and TRBJ2-7, with 7 bases lining up with TRBD2. From germline, CDR1 is MNHEY and CDR2 SMNVEV (reference sequence). The CDR3 spans 14 residues. With 4 bases clipped from V and 5 bases from J, the junction kept 8 bases outside the gene matches.

V is TRBV9 and J is TRBJ1-4; D is possibly TRBD1 (6 bases). Germline-derived CDR1 and CDR2 are SGDLS and YYNGEE. Trimming pared 7 bases from V and 8 bases from J, leaving 15 bases between. The CDR3 totals 13 residues. The CDR3 DNA sequence: TGTGCCAGCTGCCGGGACATAGGGGAAAAACTGTTTTTT. Residues: CASCRDIGEKLFF.

This clone was recorded only once. The genes are TRBV4-1 and TRBJ2-1; no definite D call. The germline V gene has CDR1 MGHRA and CDR2 YSYEKL. The CDR3 contains 16 residues. V lost 1 base and J 4 bases, leaving 14 bases between the germline ends. CDR3 sequence: CASSQGSPLLYNEQFF. As DNA, the CDR3 is TGCGCCAGCAGCCAAGGGTCCCCACTTTTGTACAATGAGCAGTTCTTC.

This chain joins TRBV6-6 and TRBJ2-7; 9 positions agree with TRBD1. The CDR3 is 16 residues long. Trimming removed 0 bases from V and 9 bases from J; junction bases left unmatched: 12. Per the germline V gene, CDR1 is MNHNY and CDR2 is SVGAGI (reference sequence). The chain's CDR3 is CASSYSRTGVTPGQYF. The DNA of the CDR3 is TGTGCCAGCAGTTACTCCCGGACAGGGGTCACGCCCGGGCAGTACTTC.

The chain links TRBV6-6 to TRBJ1-6; D is undetermined. The V and J ends lost 1 base and 9 bases respectively, with 10 bases between them. The CDR3 has 14 residues. Germline V gives CDR1 MNHNY, CDR2 SVGAGI (reference sequence). This CDR3 is CASSYYPRSSPLHF. DNA of the CDR3: TGTGCCAGCAGTTACTACCCGCGTTCTTCACCCCTCCACTTT.

The chain carries TRBV5-1 and TRBJ2-2; 12 bases align to TRBD2. Germline assignment: CDR1 SGHRS and CDR2 YFSETQ. Trimming cost V 5 bases and J 2 bases; bases outside gene matches: 7. The CDR3 contains 17 residues. In DNA form, the CDR3 reads TGCGCCAGCAGTACCGGGACTAGCGGGCGAAACACCGGGGAGCTGTTTTTT. This sequence encodes CASSTGTSGRNTGELFF. The variable domain in full, with the rest retrieved from reference TRBV5-1 and TRBJ2-2, is KAGVTQTPRYLIKTRGQQVTLSCSPISGHRSVSWYQQTPGQGLQFLFEYFSETQRNKGNFPGRFSGRQFSNSRSEMNVSTLELGDSALYLCASSTGTSGRNTGELFFGEGSRLTVL.

This chain connects TRBV15 to TRBJ2-1, with TRBD1 matching 7 bases. The CDR3 runs 16 residues. Germline V lookup: CDR1 LNHNV, CDR2 YYDKDF (reference sequence). The ends lost 1 base at V and 1 base at J; junction bases unmatched: 4. The CDR3 nucleotides read TGTGCCACCAGCAGAGGTAGACAGGGTTCCTACAATGAGCAGTTCTTC. It encodes CATSRGRQGSYNEQFF.